The next 27 T cell receptor beta chains were all read from a single sample in a study of blood T cell repertoires in COVID-19. The assay was immunoSEQ multiplex PCR, and TCRdb's table has in-frame clones only and misses some. The sample lists roughly 75,000 clones, roughly 80% occurring once. The sequenced sample was peripheral blood. Source of these receptors: a woman aged 70-85 years with acute or convalescent COVID-19.

The chain employs TRBV5-5 and TRBJ2-5; 9 bases match TRBD2. In germline, CDR1 is SGHKS, CDR2 YYEKEE (reference sequence). V lost 1 base and J lost 1; bases outside the gene matches: 5. The CDR3 runs 16 residues. CDR3 residues: CASSLLASGIQETQYF. The CDR3 nucleotides read TGTGCCAGCAGCTTGTTGGCTAGCGGGATCCAAGAGACCCAGTACTTC.

The chain uses TRBV7-8 and TRBJ1-5; D ambiguous. Germline loops: CDR1 SGHVS, CDR2 FQNEAQ. The CDR3 has 15 amino acids. V dropped 2 bases and J dropped 1 base, with 9 bases sitting between them. The CDR3 spells CASSLYSLSNQPQHF. The CDR3 DNA is TGTGCCAGCAGCTTATACTCTTTAAGCAATCAGCCCCAGCATTTT.

The chain is built from TRBV5-6 and TRBJ1-5, with 7 nucleotides matching TRBD1. With V trimmed by 4 bases and J by 3 bases, 16 bases remained unmatched. This CDR3 has 18 amino acids. Germline V lookup: CDR1 SGHDT, CDR2 YYEEEE. The CDR3 DNA reads TGTGCCAGCAGCCTTTTTCGGGACAGCTTACCACCCAATCAGCCCCAGCATTTT. It specifies CASSLFRDSLPPNQPQHF.

In this sample, this clone turned up once. The DNA of the CDR3 is TGTGCCAGCAGCCAATCGACTAGCGGGAGTTCGAACACCGGGGAGCTGTTTTTT. Residues: CASSQSTSGSSNTGELFF. V is TRBV4-2 and J is TRBJ2-2; 12 bases are shared with TRBD2. The V gene's germline CDR1 is LGHNA and CDR2 YNFKEQ. There are 18 residues in the CDR3. V trimming: 2 bases; J trimming: 0 bases; junction bases outside the gene matches: 4.

The J gene is TRBJ2-1, the V gene TRBV7-2; 7 positions match TRBD2. V lost 3 bases and J lost 6; bases outside the gene matches: 8. CDR1 is SGHTA, CDR2 FQGNSA, per germline. This CDR3 comprises 15 residues. CDR3 protein: CASSFGGTIANEQFF. The DNA for the CDR3 is TGTGCCAGCAGCTTCGGGGGGACGATAGCCAATGAGCAGTTCTTC.

This chain connects TRBV6-4 to TRBJ1-6, with D maybe TRBD1 (6 bases). The CDR3 totals 16 residues. V lost 2 bases and J 6 bases, leaving 14 bases between the germline ends. Germline values: CDR1 MRHNA, CDR2 SNTAGT. The CDR3 loop reads CASSDRRTALNSPLHF. CDR3 coding DNA: TGTGCCAGCAGTGACCGACGGACAGCGCTTAATTCACCCCTCCACTTT.

The chain links TRBV7-2 to TRBJ1-6, with D possibly matching TRBD1 (5 bases). V shed 1 base and J shed 7 bases, with 14 bases lying between them. CDR3 length equals 16 residues. Germline loops: CDR1 SGHTA, CDR2 FQGNSA. The CDR3 nucleotides read TGTGCCAGCAGCTTAGTTTCAGGGTTTGACAATTCACCCCTCCACTTT. It codes for CASSLVSGFDNSPLHF.

The chain links TRBV2 to TRBJ1-2; tentatively, D is TRBD1 (5 bases). The CDR3 totals 16 residues. With 4 bases removed from V and 7 bases from J, the gap between germline ends came to 22 bases. Germline loops: CDR1 SNHLY, CDR2 FYNNEI. CDR3 DNA: TGTGCCAGCAGTGCCCTGGGCAAGGGGAAGGGTTTTGGCTACACCTTC. It encodes CASSALGKGKGFGYTF.

The rearrangement uses TRBV2 and TRBJ2-7; TRBD2 matches 8 bases. The germline V gene has CDR1 SNHLY and CDR2 FYNNEI. This CDR3 has 18 amino acids. The V gene end was trimmed by 8 bases and the J gene end by 3 bases; junction bases not matched to a gene: 21. For the CDR3, the DNA is TGTGCCAGCGGCGGCACTGGACTAGCTGTTTTACCCTTCTACGAGCAGTACTTC. Translation gives CASGGTGLAVLPFYEQYF.

This clone showed up just once. The genes are TRBV19 and TRBJ2-7, with TRBD1 matching over 7 bases. Unmatched junction bases numbered 11, after V lost 6 bases and J lost 3 bases. The germline CDR1 and CDR2 sequences are LNHDA and SQIVND (reference sequence). CDR3 length: 15 amino acids. In DNA form, the CDR3 reads TGTGCCAGTAGCGTACAGGGGCTAGGTGACTACGAGCAGTACTTC. Its protein is CASSVQGLGDYEQYF.

The chain employs TRBV7-8 and TRBJ2-5; TRBD2 might be the D (6 bases). Trimming removed 0 bases at V and 2 bases at J, with 25 bases between. The germline CDR1 and CDR2 sequences are SGHVS and FQNEAQ. CDR3 length: 20 residues. CDR3 region: CASSLARLGAGSWIQETQYF. DNA for the CDR3: TGTGCCAGCAGCTTAGCGCGTCTTGGGGCGGGGTCTTGGATTCAAGAGACCCAGTACTTC.

The count of this clone is one. The chain combines TRBV3-1 (or the pseudogene TRBV3-2) with TRBJ2-5, with D possibly being TRBD2 (5 bases). CDR3 length: 13 amino acids. Per germline, CDR1 LGHDT and CDR2 YNNKEL (reference sequence). The germline V and J ends were trimmed by 1 base and 4 bases, with 7 bases remaining between them. For the CDR3, the DNA is TGTGCCAGCAGCCAAGGAGGGTTAGAGACCCAGTACTTC. This translates into CASSQGGLETQYF.

This clone has more than one count but fewer than ten. Written as DNA, the CDR3 is TGTGCCAGCAGTCCCCTCATGGCCGCGGGTACCTTC. It specifies CASSPLMAAGTF. This chain uses TRBV6-4 with TRBJ1-2; D not certain. CDR1 is MRHNA and CDR2 is SNTAGT in the germline V gene. The CDR3 extends over 12 amino acids. The germline V and J ends were trimmed by 5 bases and 14 bases, with 18 bases remaining between them.

This sequence joins TRBV5-5 and TRBJ1-6; D is undetermined. Trimming took 4 bases from V and 4 from J, leaving 9 bases between them. In germline, CDR1 is SGHKS, CDR2 YYEKEE (reference sequence). This CDR3 comprises 14 residues. In DNA form, the CDR3 reads TGTGCCAGCAGCCCGACTAGATATAATTCACCCCTCCACTTT. Protein sequence: CASSPTRYNSPLHF.

The chain uses TRBV29-1 and TRBJ2-2, with TRBD1 matching over 9 bases. V was clipped by 8 bases and J by 4 bases; unmatched bases: 5. The CDR3 spans 13 residues. Germline V gene data show CDR1 as SQVTM and CDR2 as ANQGSEA. The CDR3 bases are TGCAGCCAGGGGACAGGGAGCACCGGGGAGCTGTTTTTT. This codes for CSQGTGSTGELFF.

This chain joins TRBV20-1 and TRBJ2-5, with D perhaps matching TRBD2 (6 bases). With 3 bases removed from V and 6 bases from J, the gap between germline ends came to 17 bases. This CDR3 has 14 amino acids. The germline V gene has CDR1 DFQATT and CDR2 SNEGSKA (reference sequence). DNA for the CDR3: TGCAGTGCTAGTCAGCTAGCCCGCGGGAAGACCCAGTACTTC. This codes for CSASQLARGKTQYF.

The rearrangement links TRBV2 to TRBJ1-2, with D perhaps matching TRBD1 (5 bases). Trimming left V 6 bases short and J 8 bases short, with 22 bases between. This CDR3 comprises 15 residues. CDR1 is SNHLY and CDR2 is FYNNEI in the germline V gene. The chain's CDR3 is CASRAKSRDYGGYTF. CDR3 bases: TGTGCCAGCAGAGCAAAAAGCCGGGACTACGGGGGCTACACCTTC.

V gene TRBV28 combines with J gene TRBJ1-3; 8 nucleotides align to TRBD1. CDR3 length equals 17 residues. CDR1 is MDHEN and CDR2 is SYDVKM in the germline V gene. V was clipped by 8 bases and J by 0 bases; unmatched bases: 12. CDR3 DNA sequence: TGTGCCAGCGGAGACAGGGGACTAAAGAGCTCTGGAAACACCATATATTTT. This codes for CASGDRGLKSSGNTIYF.

CDR3 in amino acids: CASSQEGSEGLYEQYF. CDR3 in DNA: TGTGCCAGCAGCCAAGAGGGGTCGGAGGGCCTCTACGAGCAGTACTTC. V is TRBV4-2 and J is TRBJ2-7; perhaps TRBD2 as D (6 bases). In germline, CDR1 is LGHNA, CDR2 YNFKEQ. This CDR3 has 16 residues. The V end lost 0 bases, the J end lost 3 bases, and 15 bases lay between the germline ends.

The CDR3 region has the DNA TGTGCCAGCACCCACAGGAAAGGACAGGCGACCGATACGCAGTATTTT. It specifies CASTHRKGQATDTQYF. The V call is TRBV28, the J call TRBJ2-3; 7 positions match TRBD1. CDR3 length equals 16 residues. The V gene's germline CDR1 is MDHEN and CDR2 SYDVKM. Germline trimming cut 7 bases from V and 6 bases from J; bases unmatched to any gene: 16.

This clone showed up just a few times. This chain joins TRBV29-1 and TRBJ1-4, with D possibly being TRBD1 (5 bases). CDR1 is SQVTM, CDR2 ANQGSEA, per germline. With 4 bases removed from V and 5 bases from J, the gap between germline ends came to 11 bases. The CDR3 consists of 13 residues. The CDR3 DNA follows: TGCAGCGTTGGATTGGGGCCAAATGAAAAACTGTTTTTT. It specifies CSVGLGPNEKLFF.

The chain is built from TRBV15 and TRBJ2-5; 9 bases agree with TRBD1. In germline, CDR1 is LNHNV, CDR2 YYDKDF (reference sequence). The CDR3 has 15 amino acids. V trimming: 3 bases; J trimming: 5 bases; junction bases outside the gene matches: 7. CDR3 DNA: TGTGCCACCAGCAGCAGGACAGGGGCGGGGGAGACCCAGTACTTC. This sequence encodes CATSSRTGAGETQYF.

The gene calls are TRBV4-1 and TRBJ2-1; 8 bases agree with TRBD2. V gave up 0 bases and J gave up 0 bases; unmatched junction bases: 16. Germline V gene lookup returns CDR1 MGHRA and CDR2 YSYEKL. There are 21 residues in the CDR3. CDR3 residues: CASSQDYVGSGGLSSYNEQFF. CDR3 nucleotide sequence: TGCGCCAGCAGCCAAGATTATGTGGGAAGCGGGGGTCTGAGCTCCTACAATGAGCAGTTCTTC.

The chain has TRBV6-1 and TRBJ2-5; 10 positions match TRBD2. This CDR3 comprises 14 residues. The V and J ends lost 1 base and 7 bases, in that order; junction bases with no gene match: 3. CDR1 and CDR2 (germline): MNHNS, SASEGT. The CDR3, as DNA: TGTGCCAGCAGTGAAGTACGGACTAGCGGGACCCAGTACTTC. Its translation is CASSEVRTSGTQYF.

The gene calls are TRBV25-1 and TRBJ2-6; perhaps TRBD2 as D (5 bases). This CDR3 region has 15 residues. V lost 6 bases and J lost 1, with 10 bases in between. The germline V gene has CDR1 MGHDK and CDR2 SYGVNS. The CDR3 nucleotides are TGTGCCAGCAGCCCACCGGGGTCTGGGGCCAACGTCCTGACTTTC. It specifies CASSPPGSGANVLTF.

This clone was seen only once. The chain carries TRBV5-6 and TRBJ2-7; TRBD1 is a possible D gene (6 bases). Trimming left V 3 bases short and J 4 bases short, with 8 bases between. The CDR3 covers 12 residues. Per the germline V gene, CDR1 is SGHDT and CDR2 is YYEEEE. The CDR3 protein is CASSWDTYEQYF. The CDR3 nucleotides read TGTGCCAGCAGCTGGGACACTTACGAGCAGTACTTC.

V usage is TRBV19 and J usage is TRBJ1-5; D is undetermined. Germline V CDR1 and CDR2: LNHDA, SQIVND (reference sequence). CDR3 size: 14 residues. Between the trimmed V and J ends, which lost 4 bases and 6 bases, there was a span of 13 bases. The CDR3 loop is CASSSKHATQPQHF. For the CDR3, the DNA is TGTGCCAGTAGTAGTAAACACGCCACTCAGCCCCAGCATTTT.